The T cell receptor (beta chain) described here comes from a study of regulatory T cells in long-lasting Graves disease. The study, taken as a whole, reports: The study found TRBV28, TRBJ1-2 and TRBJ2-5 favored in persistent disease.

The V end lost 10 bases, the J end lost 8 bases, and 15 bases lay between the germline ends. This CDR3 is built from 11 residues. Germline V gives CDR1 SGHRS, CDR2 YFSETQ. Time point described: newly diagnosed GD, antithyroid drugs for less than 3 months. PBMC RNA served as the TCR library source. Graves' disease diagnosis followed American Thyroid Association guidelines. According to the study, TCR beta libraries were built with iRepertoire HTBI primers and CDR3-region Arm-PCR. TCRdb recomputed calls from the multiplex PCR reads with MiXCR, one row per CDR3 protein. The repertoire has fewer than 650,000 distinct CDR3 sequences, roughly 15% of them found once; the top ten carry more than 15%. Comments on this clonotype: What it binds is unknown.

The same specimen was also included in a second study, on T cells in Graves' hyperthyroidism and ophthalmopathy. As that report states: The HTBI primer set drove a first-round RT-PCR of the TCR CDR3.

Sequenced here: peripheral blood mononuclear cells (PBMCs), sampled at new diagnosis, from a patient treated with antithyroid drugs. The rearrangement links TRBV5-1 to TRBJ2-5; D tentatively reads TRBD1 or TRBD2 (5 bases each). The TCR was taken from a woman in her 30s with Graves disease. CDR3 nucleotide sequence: TGCGCCGGCTTTGAGGGGAGCACCCAGTACTTC. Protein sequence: CAGFEGSTQYF.